This TCR beta chain was sequenced in a study of naive and memory T cell subsets. This clonotype appeared a few times. Two oligonucleotides, mixed equimolar, formed the beta constant-region primer covering TRBC1 and TRBC2. The ligated cDNA underwent four PCR rounds using SP2 and nested alpha and beta constant-region primers. TCRdb reanalysed the UMI-ligation and nested PCR reads using MiXCR and keeps one entry per CDR3 protein. The profile shows about 120,000 distinct CDR3 sequences, around 35% of them singletons. CD8 T cells were positively selected from what remained after CD4 positive selection. Cells stained for CD3, CD4, CD8, CD45RA and CD27 were sorted into four subsets. The V end lost 6 bases, the J end lost 2 bases, and 7 bases lay between the germline ends. Per germline, CDR1 SGHTA and CDR2 FQGNSA. The length of the CDR3 is 12 residues.

The gene calls are TRBV7-2 and TRBJ2-5; D unresolved. The sequencing input was central memory CD4+ T cells from blood. This clonotype was sampled from a human donor in good health. CDR3 residues: CASRKLQETQYF. CDR3 coding DNA: TGTGCCAGCAGGAAACTTCAAGAGACCCAGTACTTC.